Given below is one TCR beta chain in context. Its antigen is unknown. All gene names here are mouse names. Read coverage stops 1 residue before the CDR3 terminus; the germline J gene supplies the remainder. The data stem from a study of tissue T cells after allogeneic stem cell transplantation. Findings and caveats of the study: In patients and mice, blood and spleen missed much of tissue repertoire.

As to time point: mouse harvest day 14 after allogeneic transplant. Tail vein injection delivered 10^7 T-cell-depleted bone marrow cells and 10^6 splenic CD5+ T cells. Survey-depth TCRbeta CDR3 sequencing reported V/J genes and productive frequencies. The data were produced by immunoSEQ multiplex PCR, yet TCRdb's version contains in-frame clones alone and is incomplete. Here the sample spans over 5,500 clones, about half being singletons. Trimming took 0 bases from V and 3 from J, leaving 2 bases between them. The length of the CDR3 is 13 residues. The germline CDR1 and CDR2 sequences are SGHSA and FRNQAP.

The chain employs TRBV16 and TRBJ1-4; no clear D. The sequence was obtained from a female BALB/c mouse given C57BL/6 T cells with graft-versus-host disease after an allogeneic hematopoietic cell transplant. Specimen: gut tissue. CDR3 loop: CASSLDANERLFF. The sequenced CDR3 bases are TGTGCAAGCAGCTTAGACGCCAACGAAAGATTATTT.